Reported below is one TCR beta chain. This receptor's antigen is unknown. No much larger clone is present one base from it, and per-base qualities are unavailable. Libraries were built with the immunoSEQ multiplex PCR assay. The original methods were these. During preprocessing, nonproductive sequences were discarded, as were any CDR3s that did not begin with C, did not end with F or W, or were shorter than 7 amino acids. The MANAFEST web app identified antigen-specific clonotypes based on expansion compared with the reference and other culture wells. A clone was considered positive if the clone showed significant expansion compared with the reference culture in 2 of 3 replicate wells at an FDR below 0.05. A further requirement for positive clones was significant expansion compared with all other tandem wells, along with an odds ratio above 5. After three terminal residues were trimmed from each end, CDR3 homology was quantified as pairwise Levenshtein distance using the stringdist R package. TCRdb carries this immuneACCESS record with in-frame sequences only. Its versions omit some clonotypes, under half of them owing to an unresolved V gene in the studies checked, with the rest unexplained. V and J calls and clone size are as listed in that table; D and trimming were resolved from the DNA. This sample gives under 25,000 clones in total; around 78% of them show up just once. The ten top clones hold roughly 14% of the sample.

This specimen belongs to a study of CD4 T cells in relation to SARS-CoV-2 and coronaviruses (dated by TCRdb to the early 2020s). Regarding the study in general: The ViraFEST assay cultured PBMCs with antigen for 10 days, then sequenced TCR beta CDR3s to find antigen-specific clonal expansions. The negative reference condition was either a culture with an HIV-1 Nef peptide pool or a culture with no peptide. For other donors in the study, expansion assays were sequenced with a different, Illumina-based TCR-beta assay. HLA restriction was mapped for shared crossreactive spike epitopes using patient-derived lymphoblastoid cell lines. The study assessed, at the TCR clonotype level, memory CD4+ T cell crossreactivity between SARS-CoV-2 and common cold coronavirus spike proteins. The Adaptive Biotechnologies TCR-sequencing kit was used for samples from a few pre-COVID donors and for the naive versus memory experiments, whereas the other data were Illumina-based. The research as a whole found: No donor contributed both pre-pandemic and post-infection samples, which limited tracing the source of pre-existing responses. Since the crossreactivity analysis centred on spike protein, crossreactivity against other viral proteins was not assessed. Roughly 70% of donors had memory CD4+ clonotypes that crossrecognized SARS-CoV-2 and at least one common cold coronavirus spike. Compared with monoreactive clones, crossreactive clones had significantly weaker SARS-CoV-2-driven expansion, a result consistent with antigenic imprinting. Small numbers of patients and of tested TCRs limited the study.

CD4+ T cells from unexposed donors were collected before the COVID-19 pandemic (2011-2018). The EasySep CD4+ T cell isolation kit was used to isolate CD4+ T cells once the cultures had run for roughly eleven days. As cell number allowed, CD4+ T cells from unexposed donors were tested for reactivity to SARS-CoV-2 S and N and to four common cold coronavirus spike pools. PBMCs were cultured at two million per well in IMDM supplemented with around 5% human AB serum and about 9.2 IU/ml IL-2. Half of the culture medium was replaced with fresh IL-2-containing medium on days 3 and 7. Triplicate replicate wells were generally used for each peptide culture condition. Leukapheresis product for the unexposed donors was bought commercially. Ficoll-Paque PLUS gradient centrifugation was used to isolate PBMCs from either whole blood or leukapheresis product. PBMCs were either cryopreserved at -140°C or used fresh in the expansion assay. The QIAamp Micro DNA Kit was used to extract genomic DNA from the CD4+ T cells.

This clonotype was sampled from a human donor in good health. The sample comprised CD4+ T cells from PBMCs, cultured in vitro.

The CDR3 reads CASRKGQGRYEQYF. The sequenced DNA: TGTGCCAGCAGAAAGGGACAGGGTCGCTACGAGCAGTACTTC. The chain is assembled from TRBV13 and TRBJ2-7, with TRBD1 identical over 9 junction bases. The CDR3 measures 14 amino acids from cysteine to phenylalanine. The entry retains the CDR3 DNA only, 42 bases that are in frame from base 1. At the junction V is shortened by 6 bases and J by 3 bases; bases outside the gene matches: 6. The germline V gene (reference sequence) sets CDR1 to PRHDT and CDR2 to FYEKMQ.